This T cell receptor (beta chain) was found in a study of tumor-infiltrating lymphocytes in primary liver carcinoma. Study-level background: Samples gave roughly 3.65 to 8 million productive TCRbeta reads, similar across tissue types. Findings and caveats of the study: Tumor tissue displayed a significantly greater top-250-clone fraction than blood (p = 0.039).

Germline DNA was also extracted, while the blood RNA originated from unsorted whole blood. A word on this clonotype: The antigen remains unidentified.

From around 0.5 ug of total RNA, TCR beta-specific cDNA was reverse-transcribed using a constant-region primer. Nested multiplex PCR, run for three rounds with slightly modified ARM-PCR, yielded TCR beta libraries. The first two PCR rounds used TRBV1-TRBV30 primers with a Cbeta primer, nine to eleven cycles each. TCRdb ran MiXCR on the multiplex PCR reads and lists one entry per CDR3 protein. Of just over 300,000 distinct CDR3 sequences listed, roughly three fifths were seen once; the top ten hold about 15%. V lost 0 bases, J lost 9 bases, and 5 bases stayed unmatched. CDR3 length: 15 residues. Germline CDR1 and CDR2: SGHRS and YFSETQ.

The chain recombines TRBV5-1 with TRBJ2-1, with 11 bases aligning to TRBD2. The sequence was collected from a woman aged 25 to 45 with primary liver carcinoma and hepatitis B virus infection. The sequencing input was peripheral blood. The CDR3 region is CASSLELAGVGEQFF. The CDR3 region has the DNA TGCGCCAGCAGCTTGGAACTAGCGGGAGTTGGTGAGCAGTTCTTC.